These 3 T cell receptor beta chains were all obtained from the same sample, sequenced in a study of blood T cell repertoires in COVID-19. Sequencing was performed with immunoSEQ multiplex PCR; in TCRdb, only in-frame clones are kept and a portion is missing. The sample lists hundreds of thousands of clones; under 90% were seen once. Specimen: peripheral blood. Receptors were obtained from a woman aged 35 to 49 with active or convalescent COVID-19.

This clone was recorded a few times. CDR3 sequence reads: CASSLLTGGSGNTIYF. CDR3 in DNA: TGTGCCAGCAGCTTACTCACAGGGGGCTCTGGAAACACCATATATTTT. The gene calls are TRBV5-4 and TRBJ1-3; TRBD1 aligns across 8 bases. Germline V gene lookup returns CDR1 SGHNT and CDR2 YYREEE (reference sequence). With 2 bases clipped from V and 0 bases from J, the junction kept 4 bases outside the gene matches. The CDR3 spans 16 residues.

This chain connects TRBV18 to TRBJ1-4, with D possibly TRBD1 on 5 matching bases. This CDR3 is built from 16 residues. The V and J ends lost 2 bases and 2 bases respectively, with 12 bases between them. Germline CDR1 reads KGHSH; CDR2 reads LQKENI. The CDR3 DNA reads TGTGCCAGCTCACCAGTCAGGGTTTCCACTAATGAAAAACTGTTTTTT. Protein: CASSPVRVSTNEKLFF.

V and J are TRBV5-1 and TRBJ2-7, with 8 bases identical to TRBD2. Germline CDR1 is SGHRS and CDR2 is YFSETQ. The CDR3 spans 14 residues. The J segment lost 3 bases and the V segment lost 4 bases, leaving 6 bases of the junction unmatched. CDR3 in DNA: TGCGCCAGCAGCCCACGGCTAGCGGGCTACGAGCAGTACTTC. Its protein is CASSPRLAGYEQYF.